One TCR beta chain is described in this entry. This entry comes from a study of blood T cell repertoires in COVID-19. Looking at the study overall: The United States, Italy and Spain were the sources of the acute and convalescent COVID-19 samples. The analysed material was cDNA or gDNA that came from T cells, B-cell-depleted T cells, or PBMCs.

Between the trimmed V and J ends, which lost 0 bases and 0 bases, there was a span of 6 bases. This CDR3 is 15 amino acids long. Germline V gene data show CDR1 as LGHDT and CDR2 as YNNKEL (reference sequence). In the original processing: Amplifying reference gene primers gave estimates of nucleated cell counts. The table came from immunoSEQ multiplex PCR; TCRdb's copy has only in-frame clones and leaves some out. V, J and clone size derive from that table, while D and trimming were established from the DNA sequence. The data hold 100,000 or so clones, with about 87% observed a single time. V is TRBV3-1 (or the pseudogene TRBV3-2) and J is TRBJ1-3, with unresolved D. The clonotype originates from a human donor in a cohort sampled during active COVID-19. Sequencing was performed on peripheral blood. In DNA, the CDR3 is TGTGCCAGCAGCCAAGATAGCGGCTCTGGAAACACCATATATTTT. It yields the protein CASSQDSGSGNTIYF.